The present T cell receptor (beta chain) was sequenced within a study of T cell responses to AZD1222 COVID-19 vaccine. The study, taken as a whole, reports: Repertoires were obtained only post-peak T cell response. Vaccine-associated CD4 TCRs spanned spike, dominant at 160-218 and 743-854. Epitopes outside B.1.351 and B.1.1.7 mutated regions reportedly drew nearly half of spike TCRs.

For this clone: The antigen remains undetermined.

Germline loops: CDR1 LNHDA, CDR2 SQIVND (reference sequence). The V gene lost 4 bases and the J gene lost 2 bases, with 14 bases spanning the gap. CDR3 size: 16 residues. The data were produced by immunoSEQ multiplex PCR, yet TCRdb's version contains in-frame clones alone and is incomplete. The data show over 130,000 clones, and the top ten clones hold about 2.2%. The J gene is TRBJ2-2, the V gene TRBV19, with a weak D call TRBD1 (5 bases). The sequenced sample was peripheral blood. The source of this sequence is an adult in good health. CDR3 nucleotides: TGTGCCAGTAGTACGACAGTACTTTATAACACCGGGGAGCTGTTTTTT. It codes for CASSTTVLYNTGELFF.